A selection of T cell receptor beta chains follows, all from one sample in a study of blood T cell repertoires in COVID-19. Sequencing was performed with immunoSEQ multiplex PCR; in TCRdb, only in-frame clones are kept and a portion is missing. The profile shows fewer than 150,000 clones, 70% to 80% of them singletons. Sequenced material: peripheral blood. The receptors shown here come from a human donor in a cohort sampled during active COVID-19. Each CDR3 is given with its conserved first and last residue. Each record gives: D gene, clone size, V gene, J gene, CDR3 protein, CDR3 DNA. A D gene is named only where the DNA matches it firmly. A clone size is listed for some rows: how often the clone was seen (once, few, many), or a class if it is expanded.

>TRBD1|NA|TRBV7-9|TRBJ2-7
CATKTKKTGTGTDEQYF
TGTGCTACCAAAACTAAGAAAACCGGGACAGGGACGGACGAGCAGTACTTC
>TRBD1|NA|TRBV4-1|TRBJ2-7
CASSRGPGTVYEQYF
TGCGCCAGCAGCAGGGGGCCGGGTACAGTCTACGAGCAGTACTTC
>NA|NA|TRBV29-1|TRBJ2-1
CSVEESTIYNEQFF
TGCAGCGTTGAAGAAAGTACTATTTACAATGAGCAGTTCTTC
>TRBD2|few|TRBV10-2|TRBJ2-1
CASGRGTYNEQFF
TGCGCCAGCGGGAGGGGAACCTACAATGAGCAGTTCTTC
>NA|NA|TRBV3-1/TRBV3-2|TRBJ2-3
CASSHYTTDTQYF
TGTGCCAGCAGCCATTACACAACAGATACGCAGTATTTT
>NA|NA|TRBV11-2|TRBJ2-6
CASSLVTVVLTF
TGTGCCAGCAGCTTAGTAACGGTCGTCCTGACTTTC
>TRBD1|NA|TRBV27|TRBJ1-2
CASSPRDRGRFGYTF
TGTGCCAGCAGCCCTCGGGACAGGGGGCGCTTTGGCTACACCTTC
>NA|NA|TRBV3-1/TRBV3-2|TRBJ2-2
CASSLPLEADTGELFF
TGTGCCAGCAGCCTCCCATTAGAAGCGGACACCGGGGAGCTGTTTTTT
>TRBD1|NA|TRBV11-2|TRBJ2-2
CASSWQLRDRGYTGELFF
TGTGCCAGCAGCTGGCAACTCCGGGACAGGGGATACACCGGGGAGCTGTTTTTT
>TRBD1|few|TRBV2|TRBJ1-5
CASRPPGQGRQPQHF
TGTGCCAGCAGGCCCCCGGGACAGGGACGTCAGCCCCAGCATTTT
>TRBD2|NA|TRBV4-2|TRBJ2-2
CASSQERGGNTGELFF
TGTGCCAGCAGCCAAGAACGGGGGGGGAACACCGGGGAGCTGTTTTTT